The rows below give T cell receptor beta chains drawn from one sample of a study of blood T cell repertoires in COVID-19. Sequencing used immunoSEQ multiplex PCR; TCRdb keeps in-frame clones, though not all of them. The sample has 200,000 to 250,000 clones, under 85% seen once; the top ten hold about 1.3%. The sequenced sample consisted of peripheral blood. The receptors here all came from a woman aged 30 to 39 with COVID-19, enrolled during active disease. CDR3s include the opening cysteine and the closing phenylalanine or tryptophan. Fields, in order: clone size, J gene, D gene, V gene, CDR3 protein, CDR3 DNA. A D gene is named only where the DNA matches it firmly. Clone size appears in some rows only: once, few, many, or a class for an expanded clone.

. | TRBJ2-7 | TRBD1 | TRBV5-6 | CASSLGDRDYEQYF | TGTGCCAGCAGCTTGGGGGACAGGGACTACGAGCAGTACTTC
. | TRBJ1-1 | . | TRBV5-6 | CASSGGVEAFF | TGTGCCAGCAGCGGAGGGGTCGAAGCTTTCTTT
. | TRBJ1-2 | . | TRBV28 | CASSPPHIANYGYTF | TGTGCCAGCAGTCCCCCCCACATCGCTAACTATGGCTACACCTTC
few | TRBJ1-6 | TRBD1 | TRBV5-4 | CASSRPDRPLHF | TGTGCCAGCAGCCGCCCGGACAGGCCCCTCCACTTT
. | TRBJ2-7 | TRBD1 | TRBV7-3 | CASSHGQGFDEQYF | TGTGCCAGCAGCCACGGACAGGGATTCGACGAGCAGTACTTC
. | TRBJ2-3 | TRBD2 | TRBV7-2 | CASSLAHVLAGSTDTQYF | TGTGCCAGCAGCTTAGCGCACGTTCTAGCGGGGAGCACAGATACGCAGTATTTT
. | TRBJ1-1 | . | TRBV6-5 | CASSRTGGRAEAFF | TGTGCCAGCAGCCGGACTGGCGGGCGGGCTGAAGCTTTCTTT
. | TRBJ2-7 | . | TRBV6-6 | CASKLLGVAYEQYF | TGTGCCAGCAAACTTCTCGGGGTGGCCTACGAGCAGTACTTC
few | TRBJ1-4 | . | TRBV30 | CALKGDHNEKLFF | TGTGCCTTAAAGGGGGACCATAATGAAAAACTGTTTTTT
few | TRBJ1-4 | . | TRBV4-2 | CASSSRSGVSEKLFF | TGTGCCAGCAGCTCTAGATCAGGGGTTAGTGAAAAACTGTTTTTT
. | TRBJ2-7 | . | TRBV27 | CASSALMWGEGREQYF | TGTGCCAGCAGCGCCCTGATGTGGGGGGAAGGACGCGAGCAGTACTTC
. | TRBJ1-2 | TRBD1 | TRBV5-4 | CASSFRDRVYYGYTF | TGTGCCAGCAGCTTCCGGGACAGGGTTTACTATGGCTACACCTTC
. | TRBJ2-3 | TRBD1 | TRBV9 | CASSGGQGLSTDTQYF | TGTGCCAGCAGCGGGGGACAGGGGCTCAGCACAGATACGCAGTATTTT
. | TRBJ1-2 | . | TRBV4-1 | CASSQELGQYYGYTF | TGCGCCAGCAGCCAAGAACTAGGACAGTACTATGGCTACACCTTC
. | TRBJ2-7 | TRBD1 | TRBV29-1 | CSVEGQGSGYEQYF | TGCAGCGTAGAGGGACAGGGCTCCGGCTACGAGCAGTACTTC
. | TRBJ2-7 | . | TRBV27 | CASSLTGAYEQYF | TGTGCCAGCAGTTTGACCGGAGCCTACGAGCAGTACTTC
. | TRBJ2-1 | TRBD1 | TRBV20-1 | CSASEDRVGYNEQFF | TGCAGTGCTAGTGAAGACAGGGTGGGCTACAATGAGCAGTTCTTC
. | TRBJ1-5 | TRBD1 | TRBV29-1 | CSVRWQWDRDPNQPQHF | TGCAGCGTTCGGTGGCAGTGGGACAGGGACCCGAATCAGCCCCAGCATTTT
. | TRBJ2-7 | . | TRBV30 | CAWSQPGERDEQYF | TGTGCCTGGAGTCAGCCGGGGGAAAGAGACGAGCAGTACTTC
. | TRBJ2-5 | . | TRBV12-3/TRBV12-4 | CASSLVGEETQYF | TGTGCCAGCAGTTTGGTAGGGGAAGAGACCCAGTACTTC
. | TRBJ2-5 | TRBD2 | TRBV2 | CASGLVEETQYF | TGTGCCAGCGGACTAGTCGAAGAGACCCAGTACTTC
. | TRBJ1-2 | TRBD1 | TRBV5-6 | CASSLDREGYTF | TGTGCCAGCAGCTTAGACAGGGAAGGCTACACCTTC
. | TRBJ2-1 | TRBD2 | TRBV4-3 | CASSQEGPSGYNEQFF | TGCGCCAGCAGCCAAGAGGGGCCTAGCGGCTACAATGAGCAGTTCTTC
few | TRBJ2-1 | . | TRBV7-2 | CASGGIAYNEQFF | TGTGCCAGCGGCGGGATTGCCTACAATGAGCAGTTCTTC
few | TRBJ1-2 | . | TRBV30 | CAWSLALNYGYTF | TGTGCCTGGAGTTTGGCATTGAACTATGGCTACACCTTC
. | TRBJ2-2 | . | TRBV6-4 | CASSEAGTGELFF | TGTGCCAGCAGTGAAGCCGGGACCGGGGAGCTGTTTTTT
. | TRBJ2-7 | . | TRBV7-2 | CASSLVGLKREQYF | TGTGCCAGCAGCTTAGTCGGACTCAAGAGAGAGCAGTACTTC
. | TRBJ2-3 | TRBD2 | TRBV9 | CASSQWTSSSTDTQYF | TGTGCCAGCAGTCAATGGACTAGCTCTAGCACAGATACGCAGTATTTT
. | TRBJ1-2 | . | TRBV4-1 | CASSQDGGVGIYGYTF | TGCGCCAGCAGCCAAGATGGGGGGGTTGGCATCTATGGCTACACCTTC
once | TRBJ2-1 | TRBD1 | TRBV7-3 | CASSSPARGSREQFF | TGTGCCAGCAGCTCGCCGGCCAGGGGGAGTCGAGAGCAGTTCTTC
. | TRBJ1-2 | . | TRBV14 | CASSQDWAGADGYTF | TGTGCCAGCAGCCAAGATTGGGCAGGGGCGGATGGCTACACCTTC
once | TRBJ1-1 | . | TRBV6-6 | CASSYAGRDTEAFF | TGTGCCAGCAGTTACGCGGGCCGGGACACTGAAGCTTTCTTT
. | TRBJ2-3 | TRBD2 | TRBV9 | CASSEGLAYDTQYF | TGTGCCAGCAGCGAAGGACTAGCTTACGATACGCAGTATTTT
. | TRBJ1-1 | . | TRBV4-2 | CASSQDPGTVEAFF | TGTGCCAGCAGCCAAGATCCGGGAACGGTGGAAGCTTTCTTT
. | TRBJ2-3 | TRBD1 | TRBV9 | CASSVWDRGTADTQYF | TGTGCCAGCAGCGTTTGGGACAGGGGGACCGCAGATACGCAGTATTTT
. | TRBJ2-5 | TRBD1 | TRBV4-2 | CASSQAVGQGQWETQYF | TGTGCCAGCAGCCAAGCAGTAGGACAGGGACAGTGGGAGACCCAGTACTTC
. | TRBJ2-1 | TRBD2 | TRBV9 | CASSYAGRGEQFF | TGTGCCAGCAGTTATGCGGGGCGGGGGGAGCAGTTCTTC
. | TRBJ2-5 | . | TRBV27 | CASSPGSRQETQYF | TGTGCCAGCAGTCCGGGGTCTCGACAAGAGACCCAGTACTTC
. | TRBJ1-1 | TRBD1 | TRBV7-9 | CASSYRGTEAFF | TGTGCCAGCAGCTACAGGGGAACTGAAGCTTTCTTT